Following are 20 T cell receptor beta chains from one sample sequenced in a study of CD8 T cells in acute hepatitis C reinfection. Profiled with immunoSEQ multiplex PCR; TCRdb holds only in-frame clones, not every one. The table includes tens of thousands of clones, over 75% detected once. Sample time point: naive CD8 control sorted from an acute-time-point sample. The sample taken for sequencing was naive CD8+ T cells from PBMCs. Receptors were obtained from a woman in her late teens or twenties who spontaneously cleared hepatitis C infection.

The chain employs TRBV7-7 and TRBJ2-1; 7 nucleotides align to TRBD2. CDR1 is SSHAT, CDR2 FNYEAQ, per germline (reference sequence). The V gene end was trimmed by 6 bases and the J gene end by 3 bases; junction bases not matched to a gene: 8. CDR3 length: 15 residues. The CDR3: CASSLGEGGYNEQFF. DNA for the CDR3: TGTGCCAGCAGTCTCGGGGAGGGCGGCTACAATGAGCAGTTCTTC.

The chain uses TRBV4-1 and TRBJ2-1, with 8 bases identical to TRBD2. The CDR3 is made up of 16 amino acids. V was clipped by 4 bases and J by 4 bases; unmatched bases: 9. Germline V gene data show CDR1 as MGHRA and CDR2 as YSYEKL. CDR3 coding DNA: TGCGCCAGCAGCCCTCTGCGGGAGGAGATTTACAATGAGCAGTTCTTC. Its translation: CASSPLREEIYNEQFF.

The V gene is TRBV4-2, the J gene TRBJ2-4; D gene uncertain. The V and J ends lost 1 base and 8 bases respectively, with 6 bases between them. Germline CDR1 is LGHNA and CDR2 is YNFKEQ. The CDR3 is 12 amino acids. The CDR3 DNA reads TGTGCCAGCAGCCAAGTGGGCGACATTCAGTACTTC. It encodes CASSQVGDIQYF.

This clone came up once. V usage is TRBV6-4 and J usage is TRBJ1-1; D remains ambiguous. The CDR3 has 15 residues. Trimming removed 0 bases from V and 2 bases from J, with 10 bases in between. Germline values: CDR1 MRHNA, CDR2 SNTAGT. CDR3 coding DNA: TGTGCCAGCAGTGACTCTCCAGGTCACAACACTGAAGCTTTCTTT. Amino acid sequence: CASSDSPGHNTEAFF.

V is TRBV9 and J is TRBJ2-3, with a weak D call TRBD2 (6 bases). The CDR3 covers 18 residues. Germline values: CDR1 SGDLS, CDR2 YYNGEE. V lost 0 bases and J 4 bases, leaving 21 bases between the germline ends. CDR3 DNA: TGTGCCAGCAGCGTAGCCCACCGTCCTAGCGATATCTCAGATACGCAGTATTTT. Translation gives CASSVAHRPSDISDTQYF.

V is TRBV27 and J is TRBJ2-1, with D unresolved. V was trimmed by 0 bases and J by 8 bases, leaving 2 bases between them. Per germline, CDR1 MNHEY and CDR2 SMNVEV (reference sequence). The CDR3 loop spans 11 amino acids. The CDR3 here is CASSLSDEQFF. CDR3 DNA sequence: TGTGCCAGCAGTTTATCGGATGAGCAGTTCTTC.

The rearrangement uses TRBV10-2 and TRBJ2-7; 7 nucleotides agree with TRBD2. V was clipped by 7 bases and J by 3 bases; unmatched bases: 6. CDR3 length: 13 residues. Germline loops: CDR1 WSHSY, CDR2 SAAADI. The CDR3 sequence is CASTLADNYEQYF. In DNA form, the CDR3 reads TGCGCCAGCACCCTAGCGGACAACTACGAGCAGTACTTC.

The rearrangement links TRBV10-3 to TRBJ1-2; D gene uncertain. The CDR3 totals 15 residues. Trimming took off 3 bases at V and 5 bases at J, with 16 bases between the two ends. CDR1 and CDR2 (germline): ENHRY, SYGVKD. DNA for the CDR3: TGTGCCATCAGTGACCCTCTACAGTATCGATATGGCTACACCTTC. Protein sequence: CAISDPLQYRYGYTF.

The CDR3 here is CASTGSNLEEKLFF. In DNA, the CDR3 is TGTGCCAGCACCGGGTCAAACCTGGAAGAAAAACTGTTTTTT. This sequence joins TRBV2 and TRBJ1-4; D gene uncertain. Germline CDR1 reads SNHLY; CDR2 reads FYNNEI. V lost 7 bases, J lost 8 bases, and 17 bases lay in between. The CDR3 spans 14 residues.

The chain recombines TRBV27 with TRBJ1-5; no reliable D call. This CDR3 has 14 amino acids. Germline-derived CDR1 and CDR2 are MNHEY and SMNVEV (reference sequence). V was pared by 3 bases and J by 0 bases, with 6 bases between. CDR3 amino acids: CASSLVGSNQPQHF. The CDR3 DNA reads TGTGCCAGCAGTTTGGTGGGTAGCAATCAGCCCCAGCATTTT.

The chain couples TRBV9 to TRBJ2-7, with 7 bases that match TRBD1. V gave up 3 bases and J gave up 6 bases; unmatched junction bases: 6. CDR3 length equals 13 residues. Germline assignment: CDR1 SGDLS and CDR2 YYNGEE. CDR3 amino acids: CASSGSTGAEQYF. In DNA, the CDR3 is TGTGCCAGCAGCGGATCTACAGGGGCCGAGCAGTACTTC.

Here the CDR3 reads CSVVAGTSGTHEQYF. For the CDR3, the DNA is TGCAGCGTTGTAGCCGGGACTAGCGGGACCCACGAGCAGTACTTC. The chain combines TRBV29-1 with TRBJ2-7; TRBD2 agrees at 13 bases. The germline V gene encodes CDR1 SQVTM and CDR2 ANQGSEA. This CDR3 is built from 15 residues. With V trimmed by 4 bases and J by 5 bases, 8 bases remained unmatched.

The chain is built from TRBV15 and TRBJ2-2; TRBD2 matches at 7 bases. Germline loops: CDR1 LNHNV, CDR2 YYDKDF (reference sequence). The V segment lost 10 bases and the J segment 5 bases; nucleotides outside the gene matches: 4. This CDR3 is 12 amino acids long. CDR3 in amino acids: CAIRRETGELFF. In DNA, the CDR3 is TGTGCCATCCGGCGGGAGACCGGGGAGCTGTTTTTT.

The J gene is TRBJ1-2, the V gene TRBV9; D may be TRBD1 (5 bases). V gave up 0 bases and J gave up 4 bases, with 13 bases separating them. From germline, CDR1 is SGDLS and CDR2 YYNGEE. The CDR3 runs to 15 residues. The CDR3 loop reads CASSVGEGSLYGYTF. The CDR3 nucleotides are TGTGCCAGCAGCGTAGGAGAGGGGTCCCTCTATGGCTACACCTTC.

The rearrangement joins TRBV27 to TRBJ1-5; TRBD1 matches 10 bases. The V gene's germline CDR1 is MNHEY and CDR2 SMNVEV (reference sequence). This CDR3 has 14 residues. The V gene end was trimmed by 8 bases and the J gene end by 7 bases; junction bases not matched to a gene: 8. The CDR3 protein is CASQTGGAGQPQHF. The CDR3 DNA reads as TGTGCCAGCCAGACAGGGGGCGCGGGGCAGCCCCAGCATTTT.

J is TRBJ2-1 and V is TRBV10-3; 8 nucleotides match TRBD2. Losses at the gene ends were 6 bases for V and 8 bases for J; bases not matched to a gene: 12. Germline assignment: CDR1 ENHRY and CDR2 SYGVKD. The CDR3 runs 15 residues. This CDR3 is CAIRLGSGIWDEQFF. The CDR3 DNA is TGTGCCATCAGATTAGGTAGCGGGATCTGGGATGAGCAGTTCTTC.

The chain uses TRBV29-1 and TRBJ2-1; 7 bases agree with TRBD2. In germline, CDR1 is SQVTM, CDR2 ANQGSEA. Germline trimming cut 3 bases from V and 7 bases from J; bases unmatched to any gene: 6. The CDR3 length is 13 residues. Here the CDR3 reads CSVEGGRENEQFF. The DNA for the CDR3 is TGCAGCGTTGAGGGCGGGAGAGAGAATGAGCAGTTCTTC.

The chain joins TRBV7-2 to TRBJ2-1; D may match TRBD1 or TRBD2 (6 bases each). Germline CDR1 and CDR2: SGHTA and FQGNSA. V lost 4 bases to trimming and J lost 8 bases, with 12 bases between them. The CDR3 spans 13 residues. The DNA for the CDR3 is TGTGCCAGCAGCTGGGGGCGGGGTTATGAGCAGTTCTTC. Amino acids: CASSWGRGYEQFF.

The chain employs TRBV11-2 and TRBJ1-1; tentatively, D is TRBD1 (6 bases). Trimming removed 2 bases from V and 8 bases from J, with 15 bases in between. Germline CDR1 reads SGHAT; CDR2 reads FQNNGV. The CDR3 consists of 14 residues. CDR3 nucleotides: TGTGCCAGCAGCTTACTTTCTGGGACACCAGAAGCTTTCTTT. It encodes CASSLLSGTPEAFF.

This clone was observed once. CDR3 coding DNA: TGTGCCAGCAGCGTAGAGACAGGCACCTACGAGCAGTACTTC. Amino acids: CASSVETGTYEQYF. This chain connects TRBV9 to TRBJ2-7; perhaps TRBD1 as D (6 bases). Germline CDR1 is SGDLS and CDR2 is YYNGEE. The CDR3 is made up of 14 amino acids. Trimming shortened V by 0 bases and J by 2 bases, and 9 bases separated the two germline ends.